This TCR beta chain was sequenced in a study of regulatory T cells in long-lasting Graves disease. For the study at large: A definition of persistent Graves' disease required over 5 years of antithyroid drugs plus positive TSH receptor antibodies. General study findings and limits: Favoring TRBV28, TRBJ1-2 and TRBJ2-5 was a feature seen in persistent disease. Those with persistent disease had in common more public clonotypes (2,741) than new patients (approximately 1,000).

This clonotype occurred a few times. The antigen remains undetermined. The time point denotes: persistent/refractory GD, antithyroid drugs over 5 years with positive TRAb. With RNA extracted from PBMCs as input, the TCR library was made. Trimming at V came to 0 bases and at J to 6 bases, leaving 7 bases not matched to a gene. This CDR3 comprises 17 residues. The germline V gene encodes CDR1 SGHRS and CDR2 YFSETQ. In building TCR beta libraries, iRepertoire HTBI primers were used together with Arm-PCR of CDR3 regions. Per the authors' pipeline: Some 57 TRBV and roughly 15 TRBJ segments were identified across samples. TCRdb analysed the multiplex PCR reads with MiXCR anew, one entry per CDR3 protein. None of the V and J calls come from the authors' own analysis; TCRdb made them. The repertoire holds roughly 300,000 distinct CDR3 sequences, with less than 20% as singletons.

The TCR was taken from a female donor with Graves disease. This sample comprised peripheral blood mononuclear cells (PBMCs), obtained when the disease was refractory, from a patient treated with antithyroid drugs. This chain joins TRBV5-1 and TRBJ2-2; 11 nucleotides line up with TRBD2. In DNA form, the CDR3 reads TGCGCCAGCAGCTTGGCTACTGGTAGCGGGGGGGCCGGGGAGCTGTTTTTT. This translates into CASSLATGSGGAGELFF.